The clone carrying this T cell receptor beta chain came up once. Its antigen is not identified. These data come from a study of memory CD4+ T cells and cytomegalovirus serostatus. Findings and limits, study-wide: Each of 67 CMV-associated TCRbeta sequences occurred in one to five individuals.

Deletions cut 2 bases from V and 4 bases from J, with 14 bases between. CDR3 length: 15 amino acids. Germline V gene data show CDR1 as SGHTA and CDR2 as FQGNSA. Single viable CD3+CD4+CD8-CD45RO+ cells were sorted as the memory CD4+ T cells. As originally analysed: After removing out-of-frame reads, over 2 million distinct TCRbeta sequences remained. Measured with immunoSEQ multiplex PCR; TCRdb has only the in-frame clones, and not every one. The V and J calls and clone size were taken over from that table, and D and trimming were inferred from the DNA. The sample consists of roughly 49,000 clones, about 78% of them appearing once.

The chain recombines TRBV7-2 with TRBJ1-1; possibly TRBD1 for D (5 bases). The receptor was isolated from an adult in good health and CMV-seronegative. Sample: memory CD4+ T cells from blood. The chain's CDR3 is CASSLSFEGRTEAFF. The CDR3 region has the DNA TGTGCCAGCAGCTTATCCTTTGAGGGGCGCACTGAAGCTTTCTTT.